The 21 T cell receptor beta chains listed next were all sequenced from one sample in a study of blood T cell repertoires in COVID-19. The protocol was immunoSEQ multiplex PCR, while the TCRdb copy is restricted to in-frame clones and leaves out a portion. The sample lists over 120,000 clones, roughly three quarters seen once, with 5% in the top ten. Source material: peripheral blood. These receptors all stem from a woman in her 70s with COVID-19, enrolled during active disease.

This clone was observed a single time. This CDR3 is CASSPVNGGLYEQYF. The CDR3 DNA reads as TGTGCCAGCAGCCCCGTAAACGGGGGGCTCTACGAGCAGTACTTC. The chain employs TRBV11-2 and TRBJ2-7; TRBD2 is a possible D gene (7 bases). The germline gives CDR1 SGHAT, CDR2 FQNNGV. Trimming pared 5 bases from V and 3 bases from J, leaving 17 bases between. The CDR3 length is 15 residues.

The gene calls are TRBV5-3 and TRBJ2-7; no clear D gene. TRBV5-3 is an open reading frame whose function is uncertain. The length of the CDR3 is 14 residues. V lost 4 bases, J lost 0 bases, and 11 bases lay in between. CDR3 sequence: CARSQRPGSYEQYF. The CDR3 nucleotides read TGTGCCAGAAGCCAGAGGCCCGGCTCCTACGAGCAGTACTTC.

This clone was detected only a few times. V gene TRBV7-8 combines with J gene TRBJ2-5; 7 bases are shared with TRBD2. The J segment lost 4 bases and the V segment lost 11 bases, leaving 10 bases of the junction unmatched. CDR3 length: 13 amino acids. Germline loops: CDR1 SGHVS, CDR2 FQNEAQ. The CDR3 sequence is CAGAAGYRETQYF. The CDR3 bases are TGTGCCGGAGCAGCGGGGTATCGAGAGACCCAGTACTTC.

This clone appeared a few times. The chain has TRBV6-4 and TRBJ2-1; D is unclear. Germline loops: CDR1 MRHNA, CDR2 SNTAGT. Trimming shortened V by 5 bases and J by 4 bases, and 9 bases separated the two germline ends. This CDR3 contains 13 residues. Here the CDR3 reads CASSLSTYNEQFF. The CDR3 DNA is TGTGCCAGCAGTCTGAGTACTTACAATGAGCAGTTCTTC.

The chain joins TRBV10-3 to TRBJ2-3; 7 nucleotides match TRBD1. CDR3 length equals 18 residues. Trimming at V came to 6 bases and at J to 2 bases, leaving 17 bases not matched to a gene. Germline V gives CDR1 ENHRY, CDR2 SYGVKD. The CDR3 loop reads CAISEERGSRGYTDTQYF. In nucleotides, the CDR3 is TGTGCCATCAGCGAGGAGAGGGGTTCCAGGGGGTACACAGATACGCAGTATTTT.

The chain carries TRBV19 and TRBJ2-1, with 7 bases that match TRBD1. CDR3 length equals 18 residues. Germline-derived CDR1 and CDR2 are LNHDA and SQIVND (reference sequence). The junction had 12 bases not matched to a gene; V was cut back by 3 bases and J by 1 base. The CDR3 DNA sequence: TGTGCCAGTAGTATTCCCCCGACAGGGTCAAGGTCCTACAATGAGCAGTTCTTC. This gives the protein CASSIPPTGSRSYNEQFF.

The CDR3 bases are TGTGCCTGGAGCCGGGACAGTCGCACTGAAGCTTTCTTT. Amino acids: CAWSRDSRTEAFF. The rearrangement joins TRBV30 to TRBJ1-1, with 7 positions matching TRBD1. The J segment lost 4 bases and the V segment lost 3 bases, leaving 5 bases of the junction unmatched. The CDR3 consists of 13 residues. Germline lookup yields CDR1 GTSNPN and CDR2 SVGIG (reference sequence).

The gene calls are TRBV5-1 and TRBJ1-3; D might be TRBD1 (6 bases). Between the trimmed V and J ends, which lost 4 bases and 0 bases, there was a span of 14 bases. The CDR3 consists of 16 residues. Germline assignment: CDR1 SGHRS and CDR2 YFSETQ. CDR3 loop: CASSPGQPSSGNTIYF. The CDR3 DNA reads TGCGCCAGCAGCCCAGGACAGCCGAGCTCTGGAAACACCATATATTTT.

The table lists this clone with a few counts. This chain joins TRBV7-6 and TRBJ2-7; TRBD2 matches at 10 bases. The germline V gene has CDR1 SGHVS and CDR2 FNYEAQ. V lost 5 bases to trimming and J lost 1 base; unmatched junction nucleotides: 2. The CDR3 spans 14 residues. The CDR3 coding sequence is TGTGCCAGCAGCGCTAGCGGGGGTTCCTACGAGCAGTACTTC. It translates to CASSASGGSYEQYF.

The rearrangement uses TRBV23-1 and TRBJ1-3; D call uncertain. TRBV23-1 falls under the ORF class, with uncertain function. This CDR3 contains 13 residues. The germline V and J ends were trimmed by 8 bases and 0 bases, with 8 bases remaining between them. The CDR3 DNA reads as TGCGCCAGCGGAGGGTCCTCTGGAAACACCATATATTTT. The encoded protein is CASGGSSGNTIYF.

The chain uses TRBV28 and TRBJ2-2; the D gene is possibly TRBD1 (5 bases). The germline V gene encodes CDR1 MDHEN and CDR2 SYDVKM. The CDR3 length is 11 residues. Trimming removed 4 bases at V and 8 bases at J, with 5 bases between. CDR3 in DNA: TGTGCCAGCAGTTCAGGGGGGGAGCTGTTTTTT. Protein product: CASSSGGELFF.

The rearrangement links TRBV3-1 (or the pseudogene TRBV3-2) to TRBJ2-5; perhaps TRBD2 as D (6 bases). This CDR3 is 16 amino acids long. V was clipped by 1 base and J by 5 bases, with 17 bases between them. Germline lookup yields CDR1 LGHDT and CDR2 YNNKEL (reference sequence). CDR3 residues: CASSQVRLGRRETQYF. In DNA form, the CDR3 reads TGTGCCAGCAGCCAAGTCAGACTAGGCAGGAGGGAGACCCAGTACTTC.

The genes are TRBV2 and TRBJ1-2, with D hard to call. The CDR3 totals 13 residues. V was clipped by 2 bases and J by 4 bases, with 8 bases between them. Germline V gene lookup returns CDR1 SNHLY and CDR2 FYNNEI. The CDR3 loop is CASSEKLFYGYTF. DNA of the CDR3: TGTGCCAGCAGTGAAAAGCTTTTCTATGGCTACACCTTC.

This chain connects TRBV3-1 (or the pseudogene TRBV3-2) to TRBJ1-2; no clear D gene. Trimming left V 7 bases short and J 11 bases short, with 23 bases between. Per germline, CDR1 LGHDT and CDR2 YNNKEL (reference sequence). The CDR3 spans 14 residues. Here the CDR3 reads CASTPEPPGFGYTF. CDR3 coding DNA: TGTGCCAGCACCCCGGAGCCCCCGGGTTTTGGGTACACCTTC.

The chain joins TRBV5-1 to TRBJ1-2; 7 bases line up with TRBD1. Trimming cost V 1 base and J 8 bases; bases outside gene matches: 5. CDR1 is SGHRS and CDR2 is YFSETQ in the germline V gene. The CDR3 is 13 amino acids. CDR3 in amino acids: CASSLTDRAGYTF. In DNA, the CDR3 is TGCGCCAGCAGCTTGACTGACAGGGCCGGCTACACCTTC.

The chain couples TRBV6-2 or TRBV6-3 to TRBJ1-6; 7 bases fit TRBD1. This CDR3 is 18 amino acids long. Germline CDR1 MNHEY, CDR2 SVGEGT. V trimming: 5 bases; J trimming: 6 bases; junction bases outside the gene matches: 16. As DNA, the CDR3 is TGTGCCAGCAGTACTCCCACGGGACAGCCTGGGGTTAATTCACCCCTCCACTTT. Translating gives CASSTPTGQPGVNSPLHF.

This clone was counted at least ten times. CDR3 amino acids: CASSATGANSPLHF. The CDR3 DNA reads as TGTGCCAGCAGCGCAACAGGGGCTAATTCACCCCTCCACTTT. The chain is built from TRBV9 and TRBJ1-6, with TRBD1 identical over 7 bases. This CDR3 region has 14 residues. V shed 3 bases, J shed 6 bases, and the junction held 3 bases outside the gene matches. Germline V lookup: CDR1 SGDLS, CDR2 YYNGEE.

J is TRBJ2-5 and V is TRBV7-2; 9 nucleotides match TRBD1. Per germline, CDR1 SGHTA and CDR2 FQGNSA. The CDR3 loop spans 14 amino acids. V lost 10 bases, J lost 4 bases, and 10 bases stayed unmatched. CDR3 region: CAIRNTGGAETQYF. The CDR3 DNA sequence: TGTGCCATCCGAAACACAGGGGGCGCAGAGACCCAGTACTTC. The full variable domain, rest sourced from reference TRBV7-2 and TRBJ2-5, is GAGVSQSPSNKVTEKGKDVELRCDPISGHTALYWYRQSLGQGLEFLIYFQGNSAPDKSGLPSDRFSAERTGGSVSTLTIQRTQQEDSAVYLCAIRNTGGAETQYFGPGTRLLVL.

V and J are TRBV28 and TRBJ1-2; a weak D match, TRBD1 (5 bases). The germline gives CDR1 MDHEN, CDR2 SYDVKM. The CDR3 runs 15 residues. V was pared by 1 base and J by 0 bases, with 9 bases between. The CDR3 DNA reads as TGTGCCAGCAGTTTATCAGGGAACACTAACTATGGCTACACCTTC. It encodes CASSLSGNTNYGYTF.

The chain employs TRBV7-2 and TRBJ1-1; no clear D. Trimming shortened V by 5 bases and J by 8 bases, and 18 bases separated the two germline ends. CDR3 length equals 14 residues. Germline CDR1 reads SGHTA; CDR2 reads FQGNSA. The CDR3: CASSPFGRGAEAFF. CDR3 coding DNA: TGTGCCAGCAGCCCCTTCGGACGGGGTGCAGAAGCTTTCTTT.

This chain links TRBV9 with TRBJ1-5, with unresolved D. CDR3 length: 18 residues. CDR1 is SGDLS and CDR2 is YYNGEE in the germline V gene. Trimming stripped 0 bases from V and 4 bases from J, with 20 bases between. CDR3 region: CASSVAGQPLARNQPQHF. CDR3 DNA: TGTGCCAGCAGCGTAGCTGGGCAGCCCCTAGCTCGAAATCAGCCCCAGCATTTT.